This T cell receptor beta chain was retrieved from a study of technical replicates of blood from several donors. Repertoires were generated with immunoSEQ multiplex PCR, while TCRdb's copy carries only in-frame clones and drops some. Counted here are roughly 68,000 clones, roughly 90% occurring once; the ten biggest clones make up roughly 5%. J lost 3 bases, V lost 7 bases, and 5 bases had no gene match. Per germline, CDR1 MNHEY and CDR2 SVGAGI. The CDR3 is 14 residues long. What was sequenced was PBMCs. This TCR came from a human donor in good health. Some clones in this sample may be carry-over from other donors' samples. The V call is TRBV6-5, the J call TRBJ2-1, with TRBD2 matching 8 bases. The CDR3 coding sequence is TGTGCCAGCACTCCCGGGACTAGCTACAATGAGCAGTTCTTC. Encoded protein: CASTPGTSYNEQFF.